Included here is one TCR beta chain sequence, with context. The data are from a study of blood T cell repertoires in COVID-19. Overall study context: The origin of the acute and convalescent COVID-19 samples was the United States, Italy and Spain.

This CDR3 has 15 residues. J lost 2 bases, V lost 6 bases, and 6 bases had no gene match. In germline, CDR1 is MNHEY, CDR2 SVGAGI. Libraries were prepared by immunoSEQ multiplex PCR; TCRdb keeps only in-frame clonotypes and omits some of them. The sample yields around 120,000 clones, about 85% seen once. The chain joins TRBV6-5 to TRBJ2-2, with 7 bases fitting TRBD2. The sequencing sample was made of peripheral blood. The receptor comes from a man at least 80 years old with acute or convalescent COVID-19. CDR3 amino acids: CASSLLAINTGELFF. DNA for the CDR3: TGTGCCAGCAGCCTACTAGCGATAAACACCGGGGAGCTGTTTTTT.